The present TCR beta chain was sequenced within a study of PD-1 blockade in classical Hodgkin lymphoma. Study results and limitations: The causes of the repertoire differences, possibly disease activity or prior therapy, remain undefined. Newly diagnosed patients were said to have less baseline TCR diversity than healthy donors did. With CD4+ cells, TCR diversity rose significantly by C4D1, but not with CD8+ cells.

CDR3 length: 14 amino acids. Losses at the gene ends were 6 bases for V and 9 bases for J; bases not matched to a gene: 8. Germline CDR1 is LNHDA and CDR2 is SQIVND (reference sequence). With respect to this clone: The antigen is undetermined.

Every patient had relapsed following autologous stem cell transplantation, and cohorts differed in brentuximab vedotin exposure. Measured with immunoSEQ multiplex PCR; TCRdb has only the in-frame clones, and not every one. This repertoire shows fewer than 15,000 clones, 91% found once; its top ten account for roughly a tenth. The chain couples TRBV19 to TRBJ2-7; 13 positions match TRBD2. Sequencing used peripheral blood mononuclear cells (PBMCs), obtained at baseline. This clonotype originated in a human donor with classical Hodgkin lymphoma. Here the CDR3 DNA reads TGTGCCAGTAGCGCTGGACTAGCGGGGGTAAGGCAGTACTTC. Protein product: CASSAGLAGVRQYF.